The T cell receptor beta chain under discussion was sequenced for a study of shared clonotypes between healthy human individuals. As defined, naive CD8 cells were CD45RO-negative and positively selected for CCR7, with terminally differentiated effector memory CD45RA+ cells excluded. TCRdb's table, derived via immunoSEQ multiplex PCR, lists solely in-frame clones and lacks some. Of fewer than 800,000 clones listed, about 91% were seen once; the top ten hold 24%. CDR1 is LGHNA and CDR2 is YSLEER in the germline V gene. The CDR3 is 18 residues long. The ends were cut back, 0 bases at V and 0 bases at J, with 17 bases in the middle.

This TCR came from a man aged 25 to 45 in good health. Sequenced sample: naive CD8+ T cells sorted from blood. This chain joins TRBV4-3 and TRBJ1-2; a weak D match, TRBD1 (5 bases). The CDR3: CASSQDLGRGSPNYGYTF. In DNA, the CDR3 is TGCGCCAGCAGCCAAGATCTAGGGAGGGGCAGCCCTAACTATGGCTACACCTTC.